One sample yielded the 32 T cell receptor beta chains listed below, sequenced in a study of human T cells and chemical hapten exposure. Indicated time point: patch test 2, 6 weeks after DPC sensitization. Stated treatment: therapeutic diphenylcyclopropenone sensitization with weekly scalp DPC. In TCRdb, the RACE reads were re-called with MiXCR into one record per CDR3 protein. Among under 100,000 distinct CDR3 sequences listed, 10% were seen once. Here the sequenced sample was whole blood, taken in connection with sensitization to the hapten diphenylcyclopropenone (DPC). All receptors come from a woman in her forties or fifties with alopecia areata. Some clones in this sample may be carry-over from other donors' samples.

The chain couples TRBV9 to TRBJ2-1; 9 bases align to TRBD2. The V and J ends lost 5 bases and 3 bases, in that order; junction bases with no gene match: 3. The CDR3 runs to 14 residues. Germline V gene lookup returns CDR1 SGDLS and CDR2 YYNGEE. CDR3 sequence: CASSLAGVYNEQFF. Written as DNA, the CDR3 is TGTGCCAGCAGTTTAGCGGGAGTCTACAATGAGCAGTTCTTC.

The V and J genes are TRBV15 and TRBJ1-5; 7 nucleotides match TRBD1. V shed 5 bases, J shed 4 bases, and the junction held 14 bases outside the gene matches. The CDR3 length is 17 residues. CDR1 LNHNV and CDR2 YYDKDF come from the germline V gene (reference sequence). The CDR3 reads CATSGRRGQEINQPQHF. CDR3 bases: TGTGCCACCAGCGGCCGAAGAGGACAGGAGATAAATCAGCCCCAGCATTTT. Combining the CDR3 with reference TRBV15 and TRBJ1-5 gives the whole variable domain DAMVIQNPRYQVTQFGKPVTLSCSQTLNHNVMYWYQQKSSQAPKLLFHYYDKDFNNEADTPDNFQSRRPNTSFCFLDIRSPGLGDTAMYLCATSGRRGQEINQPQHFGDGTRLSIL.

This clonotype came up many times. The V gene is TRBV2, the J gene TRBJ2-1, with TRBD1 matching 7 bases. The V segment lost 6 bases and the J segment 0 bases; nucleotides outside the gene matches: 5. CDR3 length: 15 amino acids. The V gene's germline CDR1 is SNHLY and CDR2 FYNNEI. The CDR3 here is CASRMTGNSYNEQFF. In DNA form, the CDR3 reads TGTGCCAGCAGAATGACAGGGAACTCCTACAATGAGCAGTTCTTC.

This clonotype was seen many times. The chain links TRBV7-2 to TRBJ2-7; TRBD2 agrees at 12 bases. The CDR3 runs to 16 residues. After removal of 1 base from V and 4 bases from J, the junction contained 5 bases not matched to a gene. The germline CDR1 and CDR2 sequences are SGHTA and FQGNSA. This chain's CDR3 is CASSLGLAGGPYEQYF. The CDR3 DNA reads as TGTGCCAGCAGCTTAGGTCTAGCGGGAGGGCCATACGAGCAGTACTTC.

This clonotype occurred many times. V and J are TRBV18 and TRBJ1-5; D is uncertain. The CDR3 totals 13 residues. Germline values: CDR1 KGHSH, CDR2 LQKENI. Trimming took off 2 bases at V and 7 bases at J, with 9 bases between the two ends. CDR3 DNA sequence: TGTGCCAGCTCACCAGACCAGGAGCAGCCCCAGCATTTT. Translating gives CASSPDQEQPQHF.

DNA for the CDR3: TGTGCCAGCAGTTTAACCCCCGACTACGAGCAGTACTTC. Translating it yields CASSLTPDYEQYF. The chain carries TRBV28 and TRBJ2-7, with unresolved D. CDR3 length: 13 amino acids. The V gene's germline CDR1 is MDHEN and CDR2 SYDVKM. Deletions cut 2 bases from V and 3 bases from J, with 8 bases between.

By its share, this clonotype is medium-sized. V and J are TRBV2 and TRBJ2-1; 11 bases map to TRBD2. The germline V gene encodes CDR1 SNHLY and CDR2 FYNNEI. The CDR3 consists of 16 residues. Germline trimming cut 2 bases from V and 3 bases from J; bases unmatched to any gene: 3. The CDR3 region has the DNA TGTGCCAGCAGTGAACCTGGGACTAGCGGCTACAATGAGCAGTTCTTC. Its protein is CASSEPGTSGYNEQFF.

In its sample, this clonotype was seen a few times. The V gene is TRBV5-5, the J gene TRBJ2-1; weak D call: TRBD2 (6 bases). Trimming stripped 1 base from V and 8 bases from J, with 16 bases between. The CDR3 extends over 15 amino acids. The germline V gene has CDR1 SGHKS and CDR2 YYEKEE (reference sequence). CDR3 coding DNA: TGTGCCAGCAGCTTGACGGTTTCTAGCGTGGATGAGCAGTTCTTC. Encoded protein: CASSLTVSSVDEQFF.

The sample holds a few counts of this clonotype. The chain carries TRBV6-4 and TRBJ2-1, with 12 bases matching TRBD2. The J segment lost 8 bases and the V segment lost 4 bases, leaving 6 bases of the junction unmatched. The germline V gene encodes CDR1 MRHNA and CDR2 SNTAGT. The CDR3 runs 15 residues. This CDR3 reads CASSVGLAGRDEQFF. CDR3 in DNA: TGTGCCAGCAGTGTGGGACTAGCGGGCCGTGATGAGCAGTTCTTC.

V usage is TRBV14 and J usage is TRBJ2-1; D may match TRBD1 or TRBD2 (5 bases each). The germline V gene has CDR1 SGHDN and CDR2 FVKESK. V was pared by 5 bases and J by 0 bases, with 17 bases between. The CDR3 is 17 residues long. The CDR3 is CASSVAFGTRSYNEQFF. In nucleotides, the CDR3 is TGTGCCAGCAGCGTAGCTTTCGGGACGCGCTCCTACAATGAGCAGTTCTTC.

This clonotype was counted many times. The chain joins TRBV29-1 to TRBJ2-5; D gene unclear. The CDR3 consists of 12 residues. V dropped 7 bases and J dropped 2 bases, with 11 bases sitting between them. CDR1 SQVTM and CDR2 ANQGSEA come from the germline V gene. The CDR3, as DNA: TGCAGCGCTGGCCAGAGGCAAGAGACCCAGTACTTC. Encoded protein: CSAGQRQETQYF.

The table lists this clonotype with many counts. The J gene is TRBJ2-3, the V gene TRBV5-4, with a possible D match to TRBD1 (8 bases). The CDR3 is 16 amino acids. The V gene lost 1 base and the J gene lost 4 bases, with 16 bases spanning the gap. Looked up from germline, CDR1 is SGHNT and CDR2 is YYREEE (reference sequence). The CDR3 DNA is TGTGCCAGCAGCTTGAAATTACAGGGGGGGCCAGATACGCAGTATTTT. It codes for CASSLKLQGGPDTQYF.

The chain joins TRBV18 to TRBJ2-1, with TRBD2 matching over 10 bases. J lost 10 bases, V lost 5 bases, and 14 bases had no gene match. Germline V lookup: CDR1 KGHSH, CDR2 LQKENI. The CDR3 length is 16 residues. The chain's CDR3 is CASSEPIAGGNGEQFF. The DNA of the CDR3 is TGTGCCAGCTCAGAACCAATAGCGGGAGGAAACGGGGAGCAGTTCTTC. Complete variable domain (other parts from reference TRBV18 and TRBJ2-1): NAGVMQNPRHLVRRRGQEARLRCSPMKGHSHVYWYRQLPEEGLKFMVYLQKENIIDESGMPKERFSAEFPKEGPSILRIQQVVRGDSAAYFCASSEPIAGGNGEQFFGPGTRLTVL.

Turning to this clonotype: It may be a read error: a sequence one base away is much more abundant. V gene TRBV6-1 combines with J gene TRBJ2-3, with D possibly matching TRBD1 (6 bases). CDR3 length: 15 amino acids. Trimming pared 2 bases from V and 2 bases from J, leaving 11 bases between. Germline assignment: CDR1 MNHNS and CDR2 SASEGT. CDR3 DNA: TGTGCCAGCAGTGAACCCCCAGGGGCCACAGATACGCAGTATTTT. Translation gives CASSEPPGATDTQYF.

Ten or more counts support this clonotype. CDR3 DNA: TGTGCCAGCAGTTTAGGACAGGGGGTTGCCAAAAACATTCAGTACTTC. It codes for CASSLGQGVAKNIQYF. J is TRBJ2-4 and V is TRBV28, with TRBD1 matching 10 bases. The V gene's germline CDR1 is MDHEN and CDR2 SYDVKM. CDR3 size: 16 residues. V shed 2 bases and J 1 base; nucleotides not matched to a gene: 2.

This clonotype was seen repeatedly, ten times or more. This chain links TRBV5-1 with TRBJ2-3, with 10 bases fitting TRBD1. V lost 4 bases, J lost 2 bases, and 7 bases stayed unmatched. This CDR3 is 16 amino acids long. CDR1 SGHRS and CDR2 YFSETQ come from the germline V gene. CDR3 in DNA: TGCGCCAGCAGCCCAACCGGGACAGGGGCCACAGATACGCAGTATTTT. It translates to CASSPTGTGATDTQYF. The variable domain in full, completed from reference TRBV5-1 and TRBJ2-3, reads KAGVTQTPRYLIKTRGQQVTLSCSPISGHRSVSWYQQTPGQGLQFLFEYFSETQRNKGNFPGRFSGRQFSNSRSEMNVSTLELGDSALYLCASSPTGTGATDTQYFGPGTRLTVL.

The sample holds many counts of this clonotype. The V call is TRBV2, the J call TRBJ2-1; 10 bases are shared with TRBD2. V trimming: 6 bases; J trimming: 0 bases; junction bases outside the gene matches: 11. The CDR3 covers 18 residues. The germline V gene encodes CDR1 SNHLY and CDR2 FYNNEI. The CDR3 nucleotides are TGTGCCAGCAGCGACCCCGGGTCTAGCGGGAGCTCCTACAATGAGCAGTTCTTC. This sequence encodes CASSDPGSSGSSYNEQFF. Drawing the rest from reference TRBV2 and TRBJ2-1, the complete variable domain is EPEVTQTPSHQVTQMGQEVILRCVPISNHLYFYWYRQILGQKVEFLVSFYNNEISEKSEIFDDQFSVERPDGSNFTLKIRSTKLEDSAMYFCASSDPGSSGSSYNEQFFGPGTRLTVL.

In this sample, this clonotype turned up a few times. The chain joins TRBV23-1 to TRBJ2-7; D not resolved. TRBV23-1 is marked as an open reading frame, function uncertain. Between the trimmed V and J ends, which lost 9 bases and 7 bases, there was a span of 4 bases. The CDR3 consists of 8 residues. For the CDR3, the DNA is TGCGCCAGGAGGGAGCAGTACTTC. Encoded protein: CARREQYF.

This chain joins TRBV5-5 and TRBJ1-4, with 8 bases matching TRBD1. The CDR3 runs to 14 residues. Germline V gene data show CDR1 as SGHKS and CDR2 as YYEKEE (reference sequence). The ends lost 3 bases at V and 7 bases at J; junction bases unmatched: 5. The CDR3 DNA reads as TGTGCCAGCAGCTCGGACAGGGAAGGTGAAAAACTGTTTTTT. The encoded protein is CASSSDREGEKLFF.

The chain recombines TRBV10-2 with TRBJ2-1; D is possibly TRBD2 (6 bases). Germline lookup yields CDR1 WSHSY and CDR2 SAAADI. Trimming removed 10 bases at V and 5 bases at J, with 12 bases between. This CDR3 is 12 amino acids long. The CDR3 protein is CATGDLNNEQFF. CDR3 bases: TGCGCCACGGGGGACCTGAACAATGAGCAGTTCTTC.

Details on this clonotype: At one boundary the junction diverges from the germline segment, which might be a read error. CDR3 amino acids: CAGSRPGETQYF. For the CDR3, the DNA is TGTGCCGGCAGCCGGCCCGGGGAGACCCAGTACTTC. The genes are TRBV11-2 and TRBJ2-5, with D uncertain. CDR1 and CDR2 (germline): SGHAT, FQNNGV. The CDR3 spans 12 residues.

The V call is TRBV20-1, the J call TRBJ1-1, with 9 bases identical to TRBD1. V trimming: 3 bases; J trimming: 11 bases; junction bases outside the gene matches: 19. The CDR3 has 16 residues. CDR1 DFQATT and CDR2 SNEGSKA come from the germline V gene (reference sequence). The CDR3 loop is CSASHPRSGTGPTAFF. The CDR3 DNA reads as TGCAGTGCTAGTCACCCTCGTTCCGGGACAGGGCCGACTGCTTTCTTT.

The chain couples TRBV20-1 to TRBJ2-7; 10 bases are shared with TRBD2. This CDR3 has 14 residues. Germline loops: CDR1 DFQATT, CDR2 SNEGSKA (reference sequence). V shed 3 bases and J 2 bases; nucleotides not matched to a gene: 4. This chain's CDR3 is CSARTSGRTYEQYF. The CDR3 nucleotides read TGCAGTGCTAGGACTAGCGGGCGCACCTACGAGCAGTACTTC.

The chain recombines TRBV5-1 with TRBJ2-3; D possibly corresponds to TRBD1 (6 bases). CDR3 length: 12 residues. Trimming stripped 4 bases from V and 6 bases from J, with 9 bases between. Germline-derived CDR1 and CDR2 are SGHRS and YFSETQ. CDR3 sequence: CASSQQGDTQYF. In DNA, the CDR3 is TGCGCCAGCAGCCAGCAGGGGGATACGCAGTATTTT.

This clonotype was seen ten or more times. The genes are TRBV6-5 and TRBJ2-1; 12 nucleotides match TRBD2. J gave up 2 bases and V 3 bases, and 2 bases lay outside the gene matches. Germline V lookup: CDR1 MNHEY, CDR2 SVGAGI. This CDR3 is 16 amino acids long. The CDR3 nucleotides are TGTGCCAGCAGTTATGGGACTAGCGGGCCCTACAATGAGCAGTTCTTC. Its translation: CASSYGTSGPYNEQFF.

Many counts were recorded for this clonotype. The J gene is TRBJ1-1, the V gene TRBV6-2 or TRBV6-3; D not certain. Germline V gene data show CDR1 as MNHEY and CDR2 as SVGEGT. The CDR3 extends over 14 amino acids. V lost 3 bases to trimming and J lost 2 bases, with 10 bases between them. The CDR3, as DNA: TGTGCCAGCAGTTATTTGAGCAGCAACACTGAAGCTTTCTTT. Translation gives CASSYLSSNTEAFF.

This clonotype has more than one count but fewer than ten. This rearrangement joins TRBV28 to TRBJ2-7, with 7 bases lining up with TRBD1. V was pared by 5 bases and J by 5 bases, with 9 bases of the junction left unmatched. The CDR3 runs 14 residues. Germline values: CDR1 MDHEN, CDR2 SYDVKM. The CDR3 is CASSQTGVAHEQYF. CDR3 nucleotide sequence: TGTGCCAGCAGTCAAACAGGGGTTGCCCACGAGCAGTACTTC.

This clonotype was observed at least ten times. The chain uses TRBV20-1 and TRBJ2-7; D possibly corresponds to TRBD1 (7 bases). CDR3 length: 14 residues. The V gene lost 6 bases and the J gene lost 3 bases, with 18 bases spanning the gap. Germline CDR1 reads DFQATT; CDR2 reads SNEGSKA (reference sequence). The CDR3 sequence: CSAVPGRGVYEQYF. The CDR3, as DNA: TGCAGTGCCGTACCGGGCAGGGGGGTCTACGAGCAGTACTTC.

V usage is TRBV7-9 and J usage is TRBJ2-2; the D is unclear. Between the trimmed V and J ends, which lost 1 base and 5 bases, there was a span of 11 bases. This CDR3 comprises 15 residues. Looked up from germline, CDR1 is SEHNR and CDR2 is FQNEAQ (reference sequence). The CDR3 loop is CASSLGTAGTGELFF. The CDR3 region has the DNA TGTGCCAGCAGCTTAGGAACTGCCGGAACCGGGGAGCTGTTTTTT.

Many counts were recorded for this clonotype. CDR3 DNA: TGTGCCAGCAGCCAGGCCCGGGGGGCTACCTACGAGCAGTACTTC. Translation gives CASSQARGATYEQYF. V is TRBV4-2 and J is TRBJ2-7; possibly TRBD2 for D (7 bases). Germline assignment: CDR1 LGHNA and CDR2 YNFKEQ. Trimming pared 3 bases from V and 2 bases from J, leaving 14 bases between. The CDR3 runs to 15 residues.

V is TRBV11-2 and J is TRBJ2-7; the D gene is possibly TRBD2 (5 bases). Germline V gene lookup returns CDR1 SGHAT and CDR2 FQNNGV. V lost 0 bases, J lost 4 bases, and 7 bases lay in between. This CDR3 has 13 amino acids. The CDR3 loop reads CASSLESGYEQYF. Written as DNA, the CDR3 is TGTGCCAGCAGCTTAGAGAGCGGTTACGAGCAGTACTTC.

The V call is TRBV4-3, the J call TRBJ2-7; weak D call: TRBD1 (6 bases). With 2 bases removed from V and 4 bases from J, the gap between germline ends came to 15 bases. This CDR3 contains 15 residues. Per the germline V gene, CDR1 is LGHNA and CDR2 is YSLEER. CDR3 nucleotides: TGCGCCAGCAGCCAAACCCGAGGGACATTGTACGAGCAGTACTTC. Residues: CASSQTRGTLYEQYF.